The 21 T cell receptor beta chains reported below all come from one sample, sequenced in a study of T cell repertoires in cytomegalovirus infection. These TCRs' antigens remain unknown. TCRdb reanalysed the reads using MiXCR and keeps one entry per CDR3 protein. The table includes 450,000 to 650,000 distinct CDR3 sequences, about 40% detected once. The material was cultured PBMCs, obtained from culture after CMV antigen stimulation. These receptors were collected from a human donor in good health (CMV status not recorded). Some clones in this sample may be carry-over from other donors' samples.

The chain couples TRBV27 to TRBJ2-1; 12 bases are a match to TRBD2. Per the germline V gene, CDR1 is MNHEY and CDR2 is SMNVEV (reference sequence). This CDR3 has 17 residues. After removal of 4 bases from V and 6 bases from J, the junction contained 10 bases not matched to a gene. DNA for the CDR3: TGTGCCAGCAGTTCTCATTCGACTAGCGGGAGTGGCAATGAGCAGTTCTTC. Amino acid sequence: CASSSHSTSGSGNEQFF.

The gene calls are TRBV6-6 and TRBJ2-1; 10 nucleotides match TRBD2. Germline CDR1 and CDR2: MNHNY and SVGAGI (reference sequence). The CDR3 has 18 residues. The junction had 9 bases not matched to a gene; V was cut back by 3 bases and J by 1 base. The CDR3 region is CASSYLGLAGESYNEQFF. The CDR3 DNA reads as TGTGCCAGCAGTTATTTGGGGCTAGCGGGGGAATCCTACAATGAGCAGTTCTTC.

The chain joins TRBV7-6 to TRBJ2-5; TRBD1 aligns across 7 bases. The V gene end was trimmed by 7 bases and the J gene end by 5 bases; junction bases not matched to a gene: 10. CDR1 SGHVS and CDR2 FNYEAQ come from the germline V gene. The CDR3 covers 14 residues. CDR3 sequence reads: CASNPTGYLETQYF. The CDR3 DNA sequence: TGTGCCAGCAACCCGACAGGGTATTTGGAGACCCAGTACTTC. Based on the CDR3 plus reference TRBV7-6 and TRBJ2-5, the full variable domain is GAGVSQSPRYKVTKRGQDVALRCDPISGHVSLYWYRQALGQGPEFLTYFNYEAQQDKSGLPNDRFSAERPEGSISTLTIQRTEQRDSAMYRCASNPTGYLETQYFGPGTRLLVL.

The chain combines TRBV6-8 with TRBJ2-7; 10 bases fit TRBD1. V lost 2 bases, J lost 0 bases, and 10 bases stayed unmatched. The CDR3 consists of 18 residues. Germline CDR1 reads MNHGY; CDR2 reads SAAAGT. CDR3 residues: CASSYHPGQGISSYEQYF. In DNA, the CDR3 is TGTGCCAGCAGTTACCATCCGGGACAGGGGATTAGCTCCTACGAGCAGTACTTC.

On this clonotype: A junction boundary mismatches the germline segment, possibly from a read error. The V gene is TRBV4-1, the J gene TRBJ1-1, with TRBD1 matching over 7 bases. CDR3 size: 17 residues. Germline CDR1 MGHRA, CDR2 YSYEKL. CDR3 bases: TGTGCCAGTAGAGCAACGAGGGACAGATACATGAACACTGAAGCTTTCTTT. This translates into CASRATRDRYMNTEAFF.

This chain connects TRBV20-1 to TRBJ1-3; tentatively, D is TRBD1 (5 bases). V was shortened by 6 bases and J by 2 bases, with 35 bases between the two germline ends. This CDR3 has 21 residues. Germline V gives CDR1 DFQATT, CDR2 SNEGSKA (reference sequence). The CDR3 region has the DNA TGCAGTGCCAGAAACCTGAGGGGTCAAGGGGAGCCTTACACCACTGGAAACACCATATATTTT. Translating gives CSARNLRGQGEPYTTGNTIYF.

The chain recombines TRBV6-6 with TRBJ2-2; TRBD1 is a possible D gene (7 bases). Germline assignment: CDR1 MNHNY and CDR2 SVGAGI (reference sequence). V lost 6 bases and J 5 bases, leaving 13 bases between the germline ends. This CDR3 comprises 14 residues. The CDR3 sequence: CASRWDSGTGELFF. DNA of the CDR3: TGTGCCAGCAGGTGGGACAGCGGGACCGGGGAGCTGTTTTTT.

This chain joins TRBV6-5 and TRBJ2-1, with D perhaps TRBD2 (5 bases). The CDR3 contains 11 residues. The germline CDR1 and CDR2 sequences are MNHEY and SVGAGI. The V and J ends lost 6 bases and 7 bases respectively, with 7 bases between them. The DNA of the CDR3 is TGTGCCAGCAGGAGGGCAAATGAGCAGTTCTTC. Amino acid sequence: CASRRANEQFF.

The rearrangement uses TRBV7-9 and TRBJ2-7, with a possible D match to TRBD1 (7 bases). The CDR3 has 16 amino acids. Germline CDR1 SEHNR, CDR2 FQNEAQ (reference sequence). V was shortened by 5 bases and J by 3 bases, with 20 bases between the two germline ends. Written as DNA, the CDR3 is TGTGCCAGCAGCCAGGGGGTCGGGGGTTCCTACTACGAGCAGTACTTC. This translates into CASSQGVGGSYYEQYF.

The chain carries TRBV19 and TRBJ1-5; D is uncertain. V lost 0 bases, J lost 6 bases, and 15 bases lay in between. The CDR3 length is 16 residues. Germline lookup yields CDR1 LNHDA and CDR2 SQIVND (reference sequence). CDR3 sequence reads: CASSIDLSGELQPQHF. In DNA, the CDR3 is TGTGCCAGTAGTATAGATCTATCAGGTGAACTTCAGCCCCAGCATTTT.

The genes are TRBV12-3 or TRBV12-4 and TRBJ2-3; a possible D gene is TRBD2 (6 bases). There are 15 residues in the CDR3. The V and J ends lost 4 bases and 2 bases respectively, with 13 bases between them. The CDR3 bases are TGTGCCAGCAGTTGGGGGGACGGGTACACAGATACGCAGTATTTT. Amino acids: CASSWGDGYTDTQYF.

The chain combines TRBV7-2 with TRBJ2-5, with 8 bases matching TRBD2. CDR3 length: 18 residues. Looked up from germline, CDR1 is SGHTA and CDR2 is FQGNSA. The junction had 21 bases not matched to a gene; V was cut back by 7 bases and J by 5 bases. The chain's CDR3 is CASTLSRGGGLRRETQYF. The DNA for the CDR3 is TGTGCCAGCACCCTTTCTCGGGGGGGGGGCCTCAGGAGGGAGACCCAGTACTTC.

The rearrangement joins TRBV7-2 to TRBJ2-7; 7 bases align to TRBD2. The V segment lost 6 bases and the J segment 7 bases; nucleotides outside the gene matches: 15. This CDR3 has 15 amino acids. Per the germline V gene, CDR1 is SGHTA and CDR2 is FQGNSA. The CDR3 coding sequence is TGTGCCAGCAGGGGCCAGGGTCTTCGGGGAGGGGAGCAGTACTTC. Its translation is CASRGQGLRGGEQYF.

The chain links TRBV7-2 to TRBJ2-5; 11 bases fit TRBD2. The CDR3 loop spans 15 amino acids. V lost 6 bases and J lost 1; bases outside the gene matches: 4. CDR1 SGHTA and CDR2 FQGNSA come from the germline V gene. Written as DNA, the CDR3 is TGTGCCAGCAGACGTAGCGGGGGGGCCCAAGAGACCCAGTACTTC. Its protein product is CASRRSGGAQETQYF.

The chain recombines TRBV6-1 with TRBJ2-5; possible D gene TRBD1, 6 bases. The germline V gene encodes CDR1 MNHNS and CDR2 SASEGT. The CDR3 extends over 13 amino acids. The ends were cut back, 6 bases at V and 5 bases at J, with 13 bases in the middle. CDR3 coding DNA: TGTGCCAGCAGCCAGGGGTGGTCGGAGACCCAGTACTTC. This encodes CASSQGWSETQYF.

This clonotype was detected a few times. Written as DNA, the CDR3 is TGTGCCAGCAGCTTAGGGTGGGGTTCGGAAGCTTTCTTT. It specifies CASSLGWGSEAFF. The chain joins TRBV7-8 to TRBJ1-1; no clear D gene. With 1 base removed from V and 8 bases from J, the gap between germline ends came to 11 bases. Germline V gene sequence: CDR1 SGHVS, CDR2 FQNEAQ. The CDR3 runs to 13 residues.

This clonotype has more than one count but fewer than ten. This sequence joins TRBV12-5 and TRBJ2-5; no clear D. The CDR3 is made up of 13 amino acids. The V end lost 4 bases, the J end lost 3 bases, and 9 bases lay between the germline ends. The germline CDR1 and CDR2 sequences are LGHNT and FRNRAP. CDR3 sequence: CASGSSGEETQYF. The CDR3 bases are TGTGCTAGTGGTTCCTCTGGGGAAGAGACCCAGTACTTC.

This clonotype was counted only a few times. The chain joins TRBV11-2 to TRBJ2-3, with 7 bases identical to TRBD1. Germline CDR1 reads SGHAT; CDR2 reads FQNNGV. The CDR3 totals 17 residues. V dropped 3 bases and J dropped 4; count of bases not matched to a gene: 13. The CDR3: CASSFPRQGFDPDTQYF. CDR3 sequence (DNA): TGTGCCAGCAGCTTCCCCCGACAGGGCTTCGATCCAGATACGCAGTATTTT.

A few counts support this clonotype. The V call is TRBV15, the J call TRBJ2-7; 7 bases agree with TRBD2. Germline CDR1 reads LNHNV; CDR2 reads YYDKDF (reference sequence). Losses at the gene ends were 2 bases for V and 5 bases for J; bases not matched to a gene: 15. This CDR3 has 17 amino acids. CDR3: CATSRTPEASGIDEQYF. The CDR3 nucleotides are TGTGCCACCAGCAGAACTCCCGAGGCCAGCGGGATTGACGAGCAGTACTTC. Combining the CDR3 with reference TRBV15 and TRBJ2-7 gives the whole variable domain DAMVIQNPRYQVTQFGKPVTLSCSQTLNHNVMYWYQQKSSQAPKLLFHYYDKDFNNEADTPDNFQSRRPNTSFCFLDIRSPGLGDTAMYLCATSRTPEASGIDEQYFGPGTRLTVT.

J is TRBJ2-7 and V is TRBV20-1; 13 positions match TRBD2. The germline gives CDR1 DFQATT, CDR2 SNEGSKA (reference sequence). The CDR3 totals 13 residues. After removal of 6 bases from V and 7 bases from J, the junction contained 6 bases not matched to a gene. The CDR3 spells CSASSGLAGEQYF. The CDR3 coding sequence is TGCAGTGCCAGCTCGGGACTAGCGGGGGAGCAGTACTTC.

This chain links TRBV7-4 with TRBJ2-1; D call uncertain. The CDR3 length is 12 residues. CDR1 is SGHVT and CDR2 is SQSDAQ in the germline V gene. Trimming shortened V by 2 bases and J by 10 bases, and 9 bases separated the two germline ends. The chain's CDR3 is CASSLRPAEQFF. CDR3 bases: TGTGCCAGCAGCTTAAGACCGGCGGAGCAGTTCTTC. Based on the CDR3 plus reference TRBV7-4 and TRBJ2-1, the full variable domain is GAGVSQSPRYKVAKRGRDVALRCDSISGHVTLYWYRQTLGQGSEVLTYSQSDAQRDKSGRPSGRFSAERPERSVSTLKIQRTEQGDSAVYLCASSLRPAEQFFGPGTRLTVL.